The present T cell receptor beta chain was sequenced within a study of T cells after yellow fever vaccination. Overall study context: Preparing low-cell-number fractions relied on SMART-Seq v4 Ultra Low Input. Study-wide results and caveats: Among primary-vaccination clones, most reappeared after the booster, at almost 98% for CD4 and 85% to 90% for CD8. High-abundance clonotypes from the bulk population could contaminate FACS-sorted repertoires. Only a minor proportion of clonotypes was detected across both CD4 and CD8 compartments.

Germline V gives CDR1 LGHNA, CDR2 YSLEER. The V end lost 1 base, the J end lost 1 base, and 13 bases lay between the germline ends. The CDR3 spans 16 residues. This clonotype has just a few counts. Its antigen is currently unknown. MiXCR was run by TCRdb on the 5' RACE reads, yielding one entry per CDR3 protein. In the table there are some 420,000 distinct CDR3 sequences, about 17% of which are singletons. This clonotype was obtained from a man between 18 and 29 years old who received the YFV17D yellow fever vaccine. Specimen: PBMCs, collected before the yellow fever booster vaccination. The V call is TRBV4-3, the J call TRBJ1-1; a weak D match, TRBD1 (6 bases). The DNA of the CDR3 is TGCGCCAGCAGCCAAGGTGGGGGCTTCGCGAACACTGAAGCTTTCTTT. This translates into CASSQGGGFANTEAFF.